The 27 T cell receptor beta chains given below trace back to one sample, sequenced in a study of cytomegalovirus exposure and HLA in healthy donors. The data were produced by immunoSEQ multiplex PCR, yet TCRdb's version contains in-frame clones alone and is incomplete. Of about 100,000 clones listed, roughly 84% were seen once; the top ten hold around 2.7%. The specimen was PBMCs. The receptors were gathered from a woman aged 18 to 35 in good health and CMV-seronegative.

The chain carries TRBV5-1 and TRBJ2-7; 13 positions match TRBD2. Germline V gives CDR1 SGHRS, CDR2 YFSETQ. The CDR3 spans 15 residues. V shed 3 bases and J 7 bases; nucleotides not matched to a gene: 7. CDR3 residues: CASSSTSGGRREQYF. The CDR3 DNA sequence: TGCGCCAGCAGCTCGACTAGCGGGGGGCGACGGGAGCAGTACTTC.

V and J are TRBV27 and TRBJ2-3; perhaps TRBD2 as D (7 bases). The CDR3 runs to 14 residues. V gave up 4 bases and J gave up 3 bases, with 11 bases separating them. Per germline, CDR1 MNHEY and CDR2 SMNVEV (reference sequence). CDR3 sequence reads: CASSWGGQTDTQYF. The DNA for the CDR3 is TGTGCCAGCAGTTGGGGGGGGCAGACAGATACGCAGTATTTT.

The DNA of the CDR3 is TGTGCCAGCAGTTACTCGGGGGGTAACCAAGAGACCCAGTACTTC. It translates to CASSYSGGNQETQYF. The chain combines TRBV6-5 with TRBJ2-5, with D maybe TRBD2 (6 bases). Deletions cut 0 bases from V and 0 bases from J, with 8 bases between. Germline values: CDR1 MNHEY, CDR2 SVGAGI. CDR3 length: 15 amino acids.

The chain recombines TRBV6-1 with TRBJ2-4; D might be TRBD2 (6 bases). Germline V gene lookup returns CDR1 MNHNS and CDR2 SASEGT. V was cut by 0 bases and J by 1 base, with 7 bases left in between. The CDR3 contains 15 residues. The CDR3 region is CASSEARGAKNIQYF. The CDR3 region has the DNA TGTGCCAGCAGTGAAGCGCGGGGTGCCAAAAACATTCAGTACTTC.

V and J are TRBV2 and TRBJ1-5; weak D call: TRBD1 (6 bases). The CDR3 loop spans 19 amino acids. CDR1 and CDR2 from the germline V gene are SNHLY and FYNNEI. Trimming stripped 6 bases from V and 3 bases from J, with 27 bases between. DNA of the CDR3: TGTGCCAGCAGCGTAGAAGTGGGACAAGGGCTCATTAACAATCAGCCCCAGCATTTT. Encoded protein: CASSVEVGQGLINNQPQHF.

CDR3 sequence: CASSEDVRISTDTQYF. CDR3 nucleotides: TGTGCCAGCAGTGAAGACGTCAGAATTAGCACAGATACGCAGTATTTT. This chain connects TRBV6-1 to TRBJ2-3; D remains unclear. CDR1 is MNHNS, CDR2 SASEGT, per germline. V was trimmed by 1 base and J by 0 bases, leaving 11 bases between them. This CDR3 is 16 amino acids long.

This clone was picked up a small number of times. Here the CDR3 DNA reads TGTGCCAGCAGCCAAGAGGGACTAGCGGGGGGCCTGAACACCGGGGAGCTGTTTTTT. Translated: CASSQEGLAGGLNTGELFF. The rearrangement links TRBV4-2 to TRBJ2-2; 15 bases fit TRBD2. CDR1 and CDR2 from the germline V gene are LGHNA and YNFKEQ. The junction had 3 bases not matched to a gene; V was cut back by 0 bases and J by 1 base. This CDR3 spans 19 amino acids.

The J gene is TRBJ2-5, the V gene TRBV27; a weak D match, TRBD1 (5 bases). CDR3 length equals 14 residues. Trimming took 3 bases from V and 4 from J, leaving 12 bases between them. In germline, CDR1 is MNHEY, CDR2 SMNVEV (reference sequence). The CDR3 here is CASSFLQGVETQYF. Written as DNA, the CDR3 is TGTGCCAGCAGTTTCCTGCAGGGCGTAGAGACCCAGTACTTC.

The chain uses TRBV28 and TRBJ2-7, with TRBD2 as a possible D gene (7 bases). This CDR3 comprises 15 residues. Deletions cut 6 bases from V and 1 base from J, with 16 bases between. Germline CDR1 and CDR2: MDHEN and SYDVKM. The CDR3 sequence is CASSPIRGASYEQYF. The DNA for the CDR3 is TGTGCCAGCAGCCCAATCCGGGGGGCTTCCTACGAGCAGTACTTC.

This clone was seen only a few times. The J gene is TRBJ2-5, the V gene TRBV7-9; TRBD2 matches 7 bases. CDR3 length: 13 residues. Per germline, CDR1 SEHNR and CDR2 FQNEAQ (reference sequence). Trimming at V came to 4 bases and at J to 5 bases, leaving 4 bases not matched to a gene. The CDR3 sequence: CASSSLGGETQYF. DNA of the CDR3: TGTGCCAGCAGCTCCCTGGGGGGGGAGACCCAGTACTTC.

This CDR3 is CASSEGLAFYNEQFF. In DNA, the CDR3 is TGTGCCAGCAGTGAGGGACTAGCATTCTACAATGAGCAGTTCTTC. The chain employs TRBV6-1 and TRBJ2-1; 9 nucleotides match TRBD2. There are 15 residues in the CDR3. Germline V gives CDR1 MNHNS, CDR2 SASEGT. The trim removed 3 bases at V and 3 bases at J, leaving 3 bases unmatched.

The chain has TRBV27 and TRBJ2-7, with TRBD1 as a possible D gene (5 bases). CDR3 length: 13 amino acids. Germline CDR1 is MNHEY and CDR2 is SMNVEV (reference sequence). The germline V and J ends were trimmed by 2 bases and 5 bases, with 10 bases remaining between them. The DNA of the CDR3 is TGTGCCAGCAGTTTAAGCAGGGCCCACGAGCAGTACTTC. As protein: CASSLSRAHEQYF.

V gene TRBV29-1 combines with J gene TRBJ2-2, with 8 bases that match TRBD1. The CDR3 consists of 14 residues. Germline CDR1 and CDR2: SQVTM and ANQGSEA. V shed 6 bases, J shed 4 bases, and the junction held 7 bases outside the gene matches. CDR3 region: CSVKDRDRTGELFF. The CDR3 DNA is TGCAGCGTAAAGGACAGGGATCGCACCGGGGAGCTGTTTTTT.

This sequence joins TRBV30 and TRBJ2-1; D perhaps matches TRBD2 (6 bases). The V gene lost 5 bases and the J gene lost 1 base, with 6 bases spanning the gap. The CDR3 has 12 amino acids. From germline, CDR1 is GTSNPN and CDR2 SVGIG (reference sequence). CDR3 nucleotide sequence: TGTGCCTGGGGAGGGTCCTACAATGAGCAGTTCTTC. Its translation: CAWGGSYNEQFF.

The V call is TRBV30, the J call TRBJ2-1; D is undetermined. Trimming removed 1 base from V and 8 bases from J, with 3 bases in between. The CDR3 is 10 residues long. Germline loops: CDR1 GTSNPN, CDR2 SVGIG (reference sequence). The CDR3 sequence is CAWSAYEQFF. The CDR3 DNA reads TGTGCCTGGAGTGCTTATGAGCAGTTCTTC.

This chain links TRBV27 with TRBJ2-1; 13 nucleotides match TRBD2. Germline V gene lookup returns CDR1 MNHEY and CDR2 SMNVEV (reference sequence). V lost 5 bases and J lost 9; bases outside the gene matches: 7. This CDR3 spans 15 amino acids. The CDR3 DNA is TGTGCCAGCAGTCGCGGACTAGCGGGGGTCGGTGAGCAGTTCTTC. Translated: CASSRGLAGVGEQFF.

V gene TRBV27 combines with J gene TRBJ2-7, with 7 bases identical to TRBD1. CDR3 length: 18 amino acids. Trimming cost V 4 bases and J 2 bases; bases outside gene matches: 17. Per germline, CDR1 MNHEY and CDR2 SMNVEV (reference sequence). Written as DNA, the CDR3 is TGTGCCAGCAGTTCCGCCCCACCCGGACAGGCATTCCCCTACGAGCAGTACTTC. Its translation: CASSSAPPGQAFPYEQYF.

This rearrangement joins TRBV7-6 to TRBJ2-2, with D maybe TRBD1 (6 bases). Germline-derived CDR1 and CDR2 are SGHVS and FNYEAQ. The germline V and J ends were trimmed by 5 bases and 0 bases, with 16 bases remaining between them. The CDR3 length is 17 residues. CDR3 in DNA: TGTGCCAGCAGCCGCGACAGGCAGCTTACGAACACCGGGGAGCTGTTTTTT. It is translated as CASSRDRQLTNTGELFF.

The gene calls are TRBV28 and TRBJ1-2; TRBD1 is a possible D gene (5 bases). Germline CDR1 reads MDHEN; CDR2 reads SYDVKM. The length of the CDR3 is 12 residues. V was cut by 2 bases and J by 13 bases, with 14 bases left in between. The CDR3 nucleotides are TGTGCCAGCAGTTTAAATCAATTCGGGGGCACCTTC. Translated, it gives CASSLNQFGGTF.

J is TRBJ1-5 and V is TRBV2; D gene uncertain. The V end was cut by 2 bases, the J end by 2 bases, with 10 bases between. CDR1 is SNHLY, CDR2 FYNNEI, per germline. The CDR3 is made up of 15 amino acids. The CDR3 loop reads CASSEPGRRNQPQHF. The CDR3 nucleotides read TGTGCCAGCAGTGAACCGGGGAGACGCAATCAGCCCCAGCATTTT.

This chain connects TRBV6-1 to TRBJ2-1; D gene unclear. CDR3 length: 15 residues. From germline, CDR1 is MNHNS and CDR2 SASEGT. V lost 7 bases and J lost 0, with 13 bases in between. The CDR3 protein is CASIERHLSYNEQFF. The CDR3 region has the DNA TGTGCCAGCATCGAAAGACACCTCTCCTACAATGAGCAGTTCTTC.

The rearrangement uses TRBV19 and TRBJ2-1; D gene unclear. The CDR3 extends over 15 amino acids. Trimming cost V 5 bases and J 0 bases, with 11 bases left between them. Per the germline V gene, CDR1 is LNHDA and CDR2 is SQIVND (reference sequence). The CDR3 bases are TGTGCCAGTAGTCCTGACTCGCGCTCCTACAATGAGCAGTTCTTC. Translated, it gives CASSPDSRSYNEQFF.

CDR3 region: CASSDEGVDETQYF. CDR3 nucleotides: TGTGCCAGCAGTGATGAGGGGGTAGATGAGACCCAGTACTTC. The V call is TRBV2, the J call TRBJ2-5, with TRBD1 as a possible D gene (6 bases). This CDR3 is built from 14 residues. The V end lost 3 bases, the J end lost 5 bases, and 13 bases lay between the germline ends. Germline assignment: CDR1 SNHLY and CDR2 FYNNEI.

This clone is a singleton in its sample. The chain joins TRBV28 to TRBJ1-1; TRBD1 agrees at 9 bases. This CDR3 is built from 15 residues. Losses at the gene ends were 6 bases for V and 1 base for J; bases not matched to a gene: 6. Germline V lookup: CDR1 MDHEN, CDR2 SYDVKM. The CDR3 region has the DNA TGTGCCAGCAGCGGACAGGGGTGGTGGAACACTGAAGCTTTCTTT. Amino acid sequence: CASSGQGWWNTEAFF. The full variable domain, with the rest looked up from reference TRBV28 and TRBJ1-1, is DVKVTQSSRYLVKRTGEKVFLECVQDMDHENMFWYRQDPGLGLRLIYFSYDVKMKEKGDIPEGYSVSREKKERFSLILESASTNQTSMYLCASSGQGWWNTEAFFGQGTRLTVV.

This clone was counted between two and nine times. CDR3 bases: TGTGCCAGTAGTAGGAGGGTCAATCAGCCCCAGCATTTT. Its translation is CASSRRVNQPQHF. The gene calls are TRBV19 and TRBJ1-5; D is undetermined. The V and J ends lost 4 bases and 3 bases respectively, with 7 bases between them. Germline values: CDR1 LNHDA, CDR2 SQIVND (reference sequence). The CDR3 has 13 residues.

The CDR3: CASTSGTGGTQYF. As DNA, the CDR3 is TGTGCCAGCACTTCTGGTACCGGGGGGACCCAGTACTTC. J is TRBJ2-5 and V is TRBV6-5, with D perhaps matching TRBD2 (6 bases). This CDR3 comprises 13 residues. V lost 7 bases to trimming and J lost 7 bases, with 16 bases between them. CDR1 MNHEY and CDR2 SVGAGI come from the germline V gene.

The chain joins TRBV6-5 to TRBJ2-2, with 10 positions matching TRBD2. Trimming took 6 bases from V and 5 from J; bases not matched to a gene: 6. CDR3 length: 15 residues. Germline CDR1 is MNHEY and CDR2 is SVGAGI. The CDR3 reads CASSRSGGATGELFF. The CDR3 DNA follows: TGTGCCAGCAGCCGGAGCGGGGGGGCGACCGGGGAGCTGTTTTTT.